This record concerns one T cell receptor beta chain sequence. These data originate in a study of T cell responses to AZD1222 COVID-19 vaccine. Clones were read by immunoSEQ multiplex PCR, and TCRdb kept only the in-frame ones, dropping some. This sample has just over 150,000 clones, with 90% found just once. This CDR3 comprises 15 residues. Between the trimmed V and J ends, which lost 4 bases and 4 bases, there was a span of 13 bases. Per germline, CDR1 SNHLY and CDR2 FYNNEI. The source was peripheral blood, collected on day 0 of AZD1222 vaccination. This TCR derives from an adult in good health. The chain has TRBV2 and TRBJ2-2; D gene uncertain. The CDR3 here is CASSGVGVSTGELFF. The DNA of the CDR3 is TGTGCCAGCAGTGGTGTTGGGGTGTCCACCGGGGAGCTGTTTTTT.